A single sample gave rise to the 18 T cell receptor beta chains below, sequenced in a study of cytomegalovirus exposure and HLA in healthy donors. The PCR employed 60 Vbeta primers together with 13 Jbeta primers. Only in-frame clones appear in the TCRdb table, and some are missing; sequencing was by immunoSEQ multiplex PCR. The table records roughly 100,000 clones, just under 80% of them present only once. The sample consisted of PBMCs. All receptors come from a male donor in good health and CMV-seronegative.

The V gene is TRBV6-4, the J gene TRBJ2-7; TRBD1 agrees at 8 bases. This CDR3 has 15 residues. Germline V gives CDR1 MRHNA, CDR2 SNTAGT. The trim removed 3 bases at V and 4 bases at J, leaving 8 bases unmatched. The CDR3 coding sequence is TGTGCCAGCAGTGAGTATCGGACAGGGATTTACGAGCAGTACTTC. Its translation: CASSEYRTGIYEQYF.

The chain recombines TRBV7-3 with TRBJ1-2, with TRBD1 identical over 7 bases. The length of the CDR3 is 13 residues. Germline lookup yields CDR1 SGHTA and CDR2 FQGTGA. J was trimmed by 8 bases and V by 5 bases; bases with no gene match: 8. CDR3 sequence (DNA): TGTGCCAGCAGCCTCCCGGACAGGCCGGGCTACACCTTC. Amino acids: CASSLPDRPGYTF.

The V call is TRBV28, the J call TRBJ2-3, with D uncertain. The CDR3 has 14 amino acids. V lost 5 bases and J lost 0, with 9 bases in between. CDR1 is MDHEN, CDR2 SYDVKM, per germline. CDR3 nucleotides: TGTGCCAGCAGTCGACTGAGAAGCACAGATACGCAGTATTTT. It specifies CASSRLRSTDTQYF. Together with reference TRBV28 and TRBJ2-3, the CDR3 gives the full variable domain: DVKVTQSSRYLVKRTGEKVFLECVQDMDHENMFWYRQDPGLGLRLIYFSYDVKMKEKGDIPEGYSVSREKKERFSLILESASTNQTSMYLCASSRLRSTDTQYFGPGTRLTVL.

This clone has a single count. The J gene is TRBJ2-4, the V gene TRBV6-1; 9 bases line up with TRBD1. Unmatched junction bases numbered 6, after V lost 7 bases and J lost 8 bases. This CDR3 is 13 amino acids long. In germline, CDR1 is MNHNS, CDR2 SASEGT. The CDR3 reads CASKRGQGDIQYF. The CDR3 nucleotides read TGTGCCAGCAAGAGGGGACAGGGTGACATTCAGTACTTC.

The chain carries TRBV6-4 and TRBJ2-3, with D possibly TRBD2 on 6 matching bases. Trimming removed 2 bases at V and 0 bases at J, with 12 bases between. The V gene's germline CDR1 is MRHNA and CDR2 SNTAGT. There are 16 residues in the CDR3. CDR3 residues: CASSDPSVASTDTQYF. CDR3 bases: TGTGCCAGCAGTGACCCTAGCGTAGCTAGCACAGATACGCAGTATTTT.

This clone was counted only a few times. The rearrangement joins TRBV16 to TRBJ2-5; no definite D call. The CDR3 runs 14 residues. Trimming stripped 2 bases from V and 3 bases from J, with 10 bases between. CDR1 KGHSY and CDR2 FQNENV come from the germline V gene. The CDR3 region has the DNA TGTGCCAGCAGCCAAGGGCTTAACGAAGAGACCCAGTACTTC. It encodes CASSQGLNEETQYF. Using reference TRBV16 and TRBJ2-5 for the parts outside the CDR3, the full variable domain is GEEVAQTPKHLVRGEGQKAKLYCAPIKGHSYVFWYQQVLKNEFKFLISFQNENVFDETGMPKERFSAKCLPNSPCSLEIQATKLEDSAVYFCASSQGLNEETQYFGPGTRLLVL.

This clone has just one count. V gene TRBV4-3 combines with J gene TRBJ2-2, with 7 nucleotides matching TRBD2. J lost 6 bases, V lost 5 bases, and 15 bases had no gene match. Per germline, CDR1 LGHNA and CDR2 YSLEER. This CDR3 contains 17 residues. In DNA form, the CDR3 reads TGCGCCAGCAGCGCCCAATCGAGTCGGGAGGTCGCCGGGGAGCTGTTTTTT. This translates into CASSAQSSREVAGELFF.

CDR3 coding DNA: TGTGCCAGCAGTTATGCGGGACCGAAGAACACTGAAGCTTTCTTT. This gives the protein CASSYAGPKNTEAFF. The V call is TRBV2, the J call TRBJ1-1; maybe TRBD1 (5 bases). The CDR3 is made up of 15 amino acids. Germline CDR1 is SNHLY and CDR2 is FYNNEI. V was cut by 5 bases and J by 1 base, with 14 bases left in between.

This clone occurred a few times. The chain combines TRBV6-1 with TRBJ1-2; the D gene is possibly TRBD1 (6 bases). The germline V and J ends were trimmed by 5 bases and 6 bases, with 7 bases remaining between them. This CDR3 is built from 11 residues. Germline loops: CDR1 MNHNS, CDR2 SASEGT. For the CDR3, the DNA is TGTGCCAGCAGTAACAGGGATGGCTACACCTTC. Translation: CASSNRDGYTF.

The chain recombines TRBV4-1 with TRBJ2-7; 8 nucleotides match TRBD1. Trimming took 2 bases from V and 4 from J; bases not matched to a gene: 7. Germline values: CDR1 MGHRA, CDR2 YSYEKL. The CDR3 has 15 amino acids. The CDR3 DNA is TGCGCCAGCAGCCAATCTTCGACAGGGGCATACGAGCAGTACTTC. Residues: CASSQSSTGAYEQYF.

V usage is TRBV18 and J usage is TRBJ1-1, with D unclear. Germline-derived CDR1 and CDR2 are KGHSH and LQKENI. This CDR3 contains 14 residues. Trimming pared 2 bases from V and 5 bases from J, leaving 12 bases between. The CDR3: CASSPNPVQTEAFF. The CDR3 DNA reads as TGTGCCAGCTCACCAAACCCCGTTCAGACTGAAGCTTTCTTT.

The J gene is TRBJ1-5, the V gene TRBV27; D possibly corresponds to TRBD1 (5 bases). Trimming cost V 4 bases and J 4 bases, with 14 bases left between them. The CDR3 has 15 residues. Germline V gives CDR1 MNHEY, CDR2 SMNVEV (reference sequence). The CDR3 here is CASSYGRAGNQPQHF. CDR3 DNA sequence: TGTGCCAGCAGTTACGGCAGGGCTGGGAATCAGCCCCAGCATTTT.

The gene calls are TRBV6-5 and TRBJ2-7, with a weak D call TRBD1 (7 bases). CDR1 is MNHEY, CDR2 SVGAGI, per germline. The length of the CDR3 is 15 residues. The ends were cut back, 4 bases at V and 0 bases at J, with 13 bases in the middle. CDR3 loop: CASSSYRGLSYEQYF. The CDR3, as DNA: TGTGCCAGCAGTTCCTACAGGGGACTCTCCTACGAGCAGTACTTC.

This clone has just a few counts. The chain links TRBV6-1 to TRBJ2-2; 10 positions agree with TRBD1. CDR1 and CDR2 from the germline V gene are MNHNS and SASEGT. The J segment lost 6 bases and the V segment lost 5 bases, leaving 3 bases of the junction unmatched. The CDR3 extends over 14 amino acids. CDR3: CASSKGTGAGELFF. CDR3 nucleotide sequence: TGTGCCAGCAGTAAAGGGACAGGGGCCGGGGAGCTGTTTTTT.

The chain is built from TRBV5-1 and TRBJ2-3; 16 bases are a match to TRBD2. CDR1 SGHRS and CDR2 YFSETQ come from the germline V gene. This CDR3 has 18 amino acids. V lost 4 bases to trimming and J lost 0 bases; unmatched junction nucleotides: 5. CDR3 DNA: TGCGCCAGCAGCATCGGGACTAGCGGGAGGGGAAGCACAGATACGCAGTATTTT. It translates to CASSIGTSGRGSTDTQYF. Full variable domain (rest looked up from reference TRBV5-1 and TRBJ2-3): KAGVTQTPRYLIKTRGQQVTLSCSPISGHRSVSWYQQTPGQGLQFLFEYFSETQRNKGNFPGRFSGRQFSNSRSEMNVSTLELGDSALYLCASSIGTSGRGSTDTQYFGPGTRLTVL.

The gene calls are TRBV14 and TRBJ2-5; 8 nucleotides agree with TRBD2. V gave up 4 bases and J gave up 2 bases; unmatched junction bases: 9. The CDR3 is made up of 16 amino acids. The germline CDR1 and CDR2 sequences are SGHDN and FVKESK. The CDR3 DNA reads as TGTGCCAGCAGCCGGGGCCTAACTAGCGGTCAAGAGACCCAGTACTTC. It yields the protein CASSRGLTSGQETQYF.

The gene calls are TRBV7-8 and TRBJ2-7, with a tentative D call TRBD2 (5 bases). There are 13 residues in the CDR3. CDR1 SGHVS and CDR2 FQNEAQ come from the germline V gene. V lost 4 bases, J lost 5 bases, and 12 bases lay in between. CDR3 DNA sequence: TGTGCCAGCAGCTCGACAACGGGGAACGAGCAGTACTTC. Encoded protein: CASSSTTGNEQYF. The full variable domain, completed using reference TRBV7-8 and TRBJ2-7, is GAGVSQSPRYKVAKRGQDVALRCDPISGHVSLFWYQQALGQGPEFLTYFQNEAQLDKSGLPSDRFFAERPEGSVSTLKIQRTQQEDSAVYLCASSSTTGNEQYFGPGTRLTVT.

The chain uses TRBV5-1 and TRBJ2-5, with TRBD2 matching 9 bases. The CDR3 is made up of 15 amino acids. With V trimmed by 2 bases and J by 4 bases, 6 bases remained unmatched. The germline CDR1 and CDR2 sequences are SGHRS and YFSETQ. CDR3 amino acids: CASSFLAGVGETQYF. The CDR3 nucleotides read TGCGCCAGCAGCTTTTTAGCGGGAGTTGGAGAGACCCAGTACTTC.